This TCR beta chain was sequenced in a study of cytomegalovirus exposure and HLA in healthy donors (dated by TCRdb to about 2017). A note on the overall study: An earlier analysis of approximately 640 of the donors reported 250 to 350 Gb of sequence data and 100 million to 130 million unique TCR beta sequences from some 180 million T cells. The study combined high-throughput TCR immunosequencing, statistical association of individual TCRs with disease status, and machine learning to predict cytomegalovirus infection status. The study used immunosequencing to profile the T cell repertoires of several hundred subjects and linked those repertoires to cytomegalovirus serostatus. An earlier analysis of 587 of the donors applied high-throughput TCR beta sequencing to assess whether each TCR beta V gene segment acted as functional or pseudogenic. Every discovery cohort repertoire had been produced on one sequencing platform. The aim of the study was to test whether cataloging public T cell receptors could identify signatures of past pathogen exposure. Donor age, sex, ethnicity and CMV serostatus were collected together with the repertoire data. Typing coverage differed by locus: A, B, C, DRB1 and DQB1 were typed in roughly 620-630 donors, DQA1 in roughly 510, DPA1 in nearly 610, and DPB1 in roughly 450. Across 398 genotyped donors of the cohort, an average of about 240,000 unique TCR beta nucleotide sequences per donor were sequenced, and roughly a sixth of those sequences were non-productive. A later genetic analysis took genome-wide SNP genotypes for 398 of the 666 donors and used that subset as a discovery cohort. In addition to the first cohort of 650 to 750 subjects, a separate validation cohort of under 150 different subjects was used. About 310 gigabases of sequencing data and approximately 84 million unique TCR sequences were included in an early release covering about 620 HLA-typed donors. Both class I and class II loci were covered by HLA typing, at four-digit resolution. About five DR-DQ haplotypes were treated as single units for association and clustering because of strong linkage in the cohort. Among the roughly 410 genotyped donors, roughly 80% belonged to the genetic ancestry cluster associated with self-reported Caucasian donors. A later analysis re-examined previously published TCR beta repertoires from several hundred donors and added high-resolution HLA genotyping to investigate patterns of TCR occurrence. Rather than using new phenotypic data, the later analysis identified candidate immune exposures from TCR beta sequences and from how often those sequences occurred across donors. Results and caveats for the whole study, not just this receptor: In both the original and validation cohorts, the classifier was reported to diagnose cytomegalovirus status with high specificity and sensitivity. Several of the top co-occurrence clusters appeared to be linked to parvovirus B19, influenza, CMV and Epstein-Barr virus, according to a later analysis. Some IMGT-functional V segments, including TRBV6-2 and TRBV6-3, could not be distinguished by the 87-base-pair reads and were therefore excluded. A further reported finding was that TCR beta sequences accurately predicted the HLA-A and HLA-B alleles for most subjects in the first cohort. In a later analysis, some 18,000 TCR beta sequences were associated with specific HLA alleles at a false discovery rate of 0.05. Compared with equally common non-associated chains, HLA-associated TCR beta chains in a later analysis were more clonally expanded and had lower generation probabilities. Compared with the approximately 670-donor mean, donors in an Asian-associated ancestry cluster had fewer N-insertions in productive TCRs, according to a later genetic analysis. It was suggested by the authors that the approach could potentially be generalized to other disease states and immunological phenotypes. Most TCR sequences were observed very rarely across donors, whereas some public TCRs were present in many individuals. Presence/absence analyses assumed roughly uniform sequencing depth across donors, an assumption that may not hold. Assigning TCR associations to individual alleles was difficult when HLA alleles, especially DR and DQ, strongly co-occurred. Because counts were too low, about 18 rarely observed V segments, including chromosome 9 orphons, were excluded from the earlier analysis of 587 of the donors. HLA typing was unavailable for some donors at each locus, so association tests used only the typed subset. Linkage disequilibrium might explain the correlated functional status among segregating V segments, but an unknown experimental factor could not be excluded. A cluster of highly shared sequence variants was judged likely to represent a technical artifact of the sequencing pipeline. Only TCR beta chains were sequenced in this cohort, and the absence of alpha or paired-chain data limited detectable features. Most CMV-associated TCR beta chains appeared to be HLA-restricted in a later analysis, and the HLA associations seemed to be driven largely by CMV exposure. According to a later analysis, TCR association rates differed among HLA loci, with DRB1 alleles showing the most associated TCRs and HLA-C alleles showing the fewest. In vitro tests confirmed that a few of the cytomegalovirus-associated TCR beta chains recognize cytomegalovirus antigens. The study gave a list of over 150 TCR beta chains associated with cytomegalovirus. The only immune exposure information available for the cohort was CMV serostatus. Broadly in line with IMGT annotations, most TCR beta V segments showed up in productive rearrangements about 87% or about 30% of the time in an earlier analysis of 450 to 750 of the donors. V-gene and J-gene trimming of TCR beta chains was associated with a missense DCLRE1C variant in a later genetic analysis, and the association was replicated in an independent cohort.

Taken from the germline V gene (reference sequence), the CDR1 and CDR2 loops are SEHNR and FQNEAQ. The CDR3 numbers 13 residues from cysteine through phenylalanine. The sequence is cut down to CDR3 DNA, 39 bases in frame from base 1. V gives up 5 bases and J gives up 4 bases, and the segment between their germline ends measures 11 bases. Library generation was performed with the immunoSEQ multiplex PCR assay. For the multiplex PCR, a mixture combining 60 forward primers for TCR Vbeta segments and 13 reverse primers for TCR Jbeta segments was used. A multiplex PCR assay on genomic DNA amplified the CDR3 region of rearranged TCR beta genes. On the Illumina HiSeq System, the amplified TCR beta libraries were sequenced as 87-base-pair reads. In the original analysis: A later analysis counted about 76 million unique TCR beta chains across the 550 to 750 repertoires, and some 11 million of these chains were shared by at least two donors. Raw reads were error-corrected and collapsed into unique sequences with a nearest-neighbor algorithm that merged closely related sequences to remove PCR and sequencing errors. Alignment of CDR3 sequences to IMGT reference sequences was used to assign V, D and J gene segments. For a sequence to be retained, a match of at least six nucleotides was required to both a V gene segment and a J gene segment. Rearrangements were called productive when the CDR3 lacked stop codons and stayed in frame with V and J; all others were non-productive. CDR3 was defined by IMGT convention, running from the second conserved V-encoded cysteine to the conserved J-encoded phenylalanine. The earlier analysis of fewer than 750 of the donors excluded sequences that lacked an unambiguous match to a single V gene segment. An earlier analysis of just under 600 of the donors called V segments functional above 56.7% productive rearrangements and segregating when the between-donor standard deviation exceeded 5%. A statistical classification framework was built to diagnose cytomegalovirus status from the catalog of TCR beta chain sequences. A later analysis assigned V and J genes by comparing TCR nucleotide sequences with IMGT/GENE-DB human TR gene sequences. In a later analysis, CDR3 sequences and most-parsimonious VDJ recombination scenarios were assigned using the TCRdist pipeline. A later analysis defined each TCR beta chain by its CDR3 amino acid sequence plus V-gene family, and excluded reads lacking a unique V-gene family. A later analysis removed 550 to 650 highly shared, low-generation-probability nucleotide sequences to deal with suspected cross-contamination and a sequencing artifact. In a later analysis, a clonal expansion index for each public chain was calculated from normalized within-repertoire ranks of inferred template counts. In a later analysis, generation probabilities were computed using a VDJ recombination model fitted to out-of-frame rearrangements, and the results were checked against IGoR. Hypergeometric tests were used in a later analysis to score TCR-TCR, TCR-HLA and TCR-CMV co-occurrence, with a repertoire-size bias correction applied to the TCR pairs. In a later analysis, false discovery rates were estimated by permuting HLA or CMV assignments 20 times. In a later analysis, co-occurring TCRs were grouped using DBSCAN, with TCRdist sequence similarity added in when clustering inside HLA-allele-positive subsets. Repertoires with fewer than 30,000 or more than 120,000 public chains were left out of co-occurrence clustering, as were a few repertoires with anomalous nucleotide sharing. Sourced from immuneACCESS, this table was stored by TCRdb with only in-frame sequences that have V and J called. A share of the clones is absent; for the studies checked, an unresolved V gene accounts for under half, and the remainder has no known explanation. D and trimming were read from the DNA, whereas the V and J calls and clone size are those reported in that table. A total of 90,000 to 100,000 clones appear in this sample, more than 70% of them only once. Approximately 8% of the sample is held by the ten biggest clonotypes.

The cohort comprised more than 550 healthy bone marrow donors. All cohort members were sampled while nominally healthy, although unrecorded immune exposures were likely present. The donor was CMV seronegative and belonged to the group of over 300 seronegative cohort members. A peripheral blood sample was provided by each donor, and peripheral blood mononuclear cells were used for TCR beta sequencing. Genomic DNA was extracted from the blood cell samples with the Qiagen DNeasy Blood Extraction Kit. A note on this clone: What this receptor recognizes is not known. No much larger clonotype is one base removed from it; base qualities were not supplied.

Source material: PBMCs. The TCR originated in a female donor in good health and CMV-seronegative. The chain employs TRBV7-9 and TRBJ1-1; matching of 6 bases hints at TRBD1 as the D gene. In nucleotide form, the sequence is TGTGCCAGCAGCCCCCAACAGGGCACTGAAGCTTTCTTT. Translated, this gives CASSPQQGTEAFF.